This entry describes one TCR beta chain. Its antigen is still unknown. This entry is derived from a study of CD8 T cells in ankylosing spondylitis. The study's findings and limits: One TCR beta motif, made up of under ten highly homologous variants, appeared characteristic of ankylosing spondylitis blood. In ankylosing spondylitis patients, matched synovial fluid reportedly showed significant enrichment of disease-linked clones. Earlier work had already found some motif variants in reactive arthritis synovial fluid and blood.

It was by quantitative 5'-RACE with molecular barcodes that TCR beta libraries were made. TCRdb fed the 5' RACE reads into MiXCR, producing one record per CDR3 protein. The sample records around 250,000 distinct CDR3 sequences, around 10% being singletons. CDR3 size: 14 residues. CDR1 DFQATT and CDR2 SNEGSKA come from the germline V gene (reference sequence). The ends were cut back, 5 bases at V and 4 bases at J, with 15 bases in the middle. The chain is built from TRBV20-1 and TRBJ2-1, with no clear D. This receptor was obtained from a male donor with ankylosing spondylitis or in good health (not recorded which). Material for sequencing was blood, either unsorted or a sorted T cell fraction (not recorded which). The CDR3 region has the DNA TGCAGTGCTGAGCGATTAGTAGGGTACAATGAGCAGTTCTTC. As protein: CSAERLVGYNEQFF.